One sample yielded the 10 T cell receptor beta chains listed below, sequenced in a study of blood T cells in healthy people across ages. Next came a second PCR, run for about 7 to 11 cycles, which used a sample-barcoded 5' primer along with a J-beta primer mix. MiXCR, run by TCRdb on the 5' RACE reads, gives a single entry per CDR3 protein. Of 1.5 million to 2 million distinct CDR3 sequences in the sample, roughly 28% are singletons; the top ten hold around 7.7%. Specimen: blood. The receptor set was obtained from a woman aged 25-40 years in good health.

J is TRBJ1-1 and V is TRBV5-1, with a weak D call TRBD1 (5 bases). Trimming shortened V by 6 bases and J by 3 bases, and 21 bases separated the two germline ends. The CDR3 extends over 16 amino acids. Germline CDR1 and CDR2: SGHRS and YFSETQ. This chain's CDR3 is CASTPDRDVWDTEAFF. The CDR3 DNA follows: TGCGCCAGCACACCTGACCGGGACGTTTGGGACACTGAAGCTTTCTTT.

The chain employs TRBV5-5 and TRBJ2-2, with D uncertain. CDR1 and CDR2 from the germline V gene are SGHKS and YYEKEE (reference sequence). V was pared by 2 bases and J by 3 bases, with 8 bases between. This CDR3 spans 14 amino acids. Written as DNA, the CDR3 is TGTGCCAGCAGCTTATGGGGTGACACCGGGGAGCTGTTTTTT. Protein product: CASSLWGDTGELFF.

The chain is built from TRBV11-2 and TRBJ2-3; 15 nucleotides agree with TRBD2. Trimming took 5 bases from V and 0 from J; bases not matched to a gene: 3. This CDR3 is 17 amino acids long. Germline CDR1 and CDR2: SGHAT and FQNNGV. The CDR3 sequence is CASSGGLAGGSTDTQYF. Written as DNA, the CDR3 is TGTGCCAGCAGCGGAGGACTAGCGGGGGGGAGCACAGATACGCAGTATTTT.

This clonotype was counted a few times. V gene TRBV12-3 or TRBV12-4 combines with J gene TRBJ2-5; D possibly corresponds to TRBD1 (6 bases). The CDR3 contains 16 residues. V lost 8 bases, J lost 1 base, and 20 bases lay in between. This chain's CDR3 is CASDRRGTPLQETQYF. As DNA, the CDR3 is TGTGCCAGCGACCGTAGGGGGACGCCACTCCAAGAGACCCAGTACTTC.

The chain combines TRBV6-1 with TRBJ2-3, with TRBD2 identical over 10 bases. Germline V CDR1 and CDR2: MNHNS, SASEGT. The CDR3 length is 16 residues. The junction had 12 bases not matched to a gene; V was cut back by 8 bases and J by 4 bases. The CDR3 sequence is CASATRASGSPDTQYF. The CDR3 region has the DNA TGTGCCAGCGCCACTAGGGCTAGCGGGAGCCCAGATACGCAGTATTTT.

The chain uses TRBV2 and TRBJ2-7; perhaps TRBD1 as D (6 bases). The length of the CDR3 is 14 residues. Trimming took off 5 bases at V and 2 bases at J, with 13 bases between the two ends. The germline V gene has CDR1 SNHLY and CDR2 FYNNEI. CDR3 amino acids: CASSPTRQAYEQYF. Written as DNA, the CDR3 is TGTGCCAGCAGTCCAACCCGACAGGCCTACGAGCAGTACTTC.

The chain combines TRBV10-3 with TRBJ2-7; 12 bases line up with TRBD2. CDR3 size: 14 residues. Germline-derived CDR1 and CDR2 are ENHRY and SYGVKD. V lost 6 bases and J lost 9; bases outside the gene matches: 9. CDR3 region: CAIRASGREERQYF. DNA for the CDR3: TGTGCCATCAGGGCTAGCGGGAGGGAGGAGAGGCAGTACTTC.

The rearrangement joins TRBV5-5 to TRBJ1-4; D remains ambiguous. The ends were cut back, 4 bases at V and 5 bases at J, with 15 bases in the middle. Germline V gene sequence: CDR1 SGHKS, CDR2 YYEKEE (reference sequence). CDR3 length equals 15 residues. The CDR3 nucleotides read TGTGCCAGCAGCCCCGGCTTAGGAATAAATGAAAAACTGTTTTTT. It is translated as CASSPGLGINEKLFF.

This clonotype was seen ten or more times. The rearrangement joins TRBV12-3 or TRBV12-4 to TRBJ2-7; D not resolved. The V end was cut by 3 bases, the J end by 1 base, with 10 bases between. The CDR3 spans 14 residues. The DNA of the CDR3 is TGTGCCAGCAGTTTGATTAGGCGTTCCTACGAGCAGTACTTC. Protein sequence: CASSLIRRSYEQYF.

This clonotype has a handful of counts. V is TRBV13 and J is TRBJ2-7; D possibly matches TRBD1 or TRBD2 (5 bases each). CDR3 size: 16 residues. Trimming cost V 3 bases and J 7 bases, with 22 bases left between them. The germline V gene encodes CDR1 PRHDT and CDR2 FYEKMQ (reference sequence). This CDR3 reads CASSFRAGISTEEQYF. CDR3 DNA sequence: TGTGCCAGCAGCTTCAGGGCCGGGATCTCAACTGAAGAGCAGTACTTC.